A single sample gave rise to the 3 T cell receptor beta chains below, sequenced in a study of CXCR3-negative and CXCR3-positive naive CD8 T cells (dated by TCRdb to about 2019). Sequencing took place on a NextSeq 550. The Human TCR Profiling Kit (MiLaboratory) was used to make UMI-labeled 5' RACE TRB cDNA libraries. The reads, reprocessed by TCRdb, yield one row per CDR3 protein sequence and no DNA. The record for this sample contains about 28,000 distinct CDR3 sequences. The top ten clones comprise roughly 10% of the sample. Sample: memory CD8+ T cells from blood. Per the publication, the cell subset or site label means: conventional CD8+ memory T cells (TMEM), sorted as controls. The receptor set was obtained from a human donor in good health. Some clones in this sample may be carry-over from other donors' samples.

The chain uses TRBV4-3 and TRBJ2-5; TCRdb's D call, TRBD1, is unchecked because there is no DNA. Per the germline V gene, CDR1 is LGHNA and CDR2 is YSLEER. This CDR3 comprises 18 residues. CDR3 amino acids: CASSQEDLGGLLQETQYF.

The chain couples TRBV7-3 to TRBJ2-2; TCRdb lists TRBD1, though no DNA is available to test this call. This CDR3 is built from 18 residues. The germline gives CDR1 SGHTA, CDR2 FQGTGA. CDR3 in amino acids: CASIPQGSETPNTGELFF. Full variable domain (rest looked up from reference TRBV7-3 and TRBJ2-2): GAGVSQTPSNKVTEKGKYVELRCDPISGHTALYWYRQSLGQGPEFLIYFQGTGAADDSGLPNDRFFAVRPEGSVSTLKIQRTERGDSAVYLCASIPQGSETPNTGELFFGEGSRLTVL.

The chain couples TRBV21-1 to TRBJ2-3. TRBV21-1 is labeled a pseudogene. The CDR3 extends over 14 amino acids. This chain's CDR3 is CASSKEIRWDTQYF.